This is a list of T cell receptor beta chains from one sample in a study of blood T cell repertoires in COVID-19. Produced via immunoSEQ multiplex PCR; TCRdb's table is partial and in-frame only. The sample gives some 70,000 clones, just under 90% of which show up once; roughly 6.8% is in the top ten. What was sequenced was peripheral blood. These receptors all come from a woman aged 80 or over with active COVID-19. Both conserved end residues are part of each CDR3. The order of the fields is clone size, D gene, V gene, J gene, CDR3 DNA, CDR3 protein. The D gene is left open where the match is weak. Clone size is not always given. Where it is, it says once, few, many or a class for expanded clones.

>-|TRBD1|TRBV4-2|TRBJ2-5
TGTGCCAGCAGCCACACCGGGACAGGGGGGAAGACCCAGTACTTC
CASSHTGTGGKTQYF
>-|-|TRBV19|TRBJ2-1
TGTGCCAGTAGTATATACTTGCTTTCCGGCTACAATGAGCAGTTCTTC
CASSIYLLSGYNEQFF
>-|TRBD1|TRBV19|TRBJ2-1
TGTGCCAGCAAGGACAGGAATGGGGAAAGGCATGAGCAGTTCTTC
CASKDRNGERHEQFF
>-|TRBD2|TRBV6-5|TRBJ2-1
TGTGCCAGCAGTTACTCGCAAGCTCCGGGAGGTAATGAGCAGTTCTTC
CASSYSQAPGGNEQFF
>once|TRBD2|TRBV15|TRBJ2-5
TGTGCCACCAGCAGTGCCAAACTAGCGGGAGGACAAGAGACCCAGTACTTC
CATSSAKLAGGQETQYF
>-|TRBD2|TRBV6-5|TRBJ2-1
TGTGCCAGTAAGACTAGCGGGAGGGTATATGAGCAGTTCTTC
CASKTSGRVYEQFF
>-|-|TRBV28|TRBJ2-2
TGTGCCAGCAGCGAGACCGGGGAGCTGTTTTTT
CASSETGELFF
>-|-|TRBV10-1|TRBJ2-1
TGCGCCAGCAGCCCCTCACATAAAGCGGCGTTCTTC
CASSPSHKAAFF
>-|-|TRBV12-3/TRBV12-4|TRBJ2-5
TGTGCCAGCAGAGAAGCTCCACAAGAGACCCAGTACTTC
CASREAPQETQYF
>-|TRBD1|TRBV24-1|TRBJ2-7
TGTGCCCCACTGGAGACAGGGTCAGACGAGCAGTACTTC
CAPLETGSDEQYF
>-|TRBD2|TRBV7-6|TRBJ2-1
TGTGCCAGCAGCTTAATCCTTAGAGGACTAGCGGGAAACAATGAGCAGTTCTTC
CASSLILRGLAGNNEQFF
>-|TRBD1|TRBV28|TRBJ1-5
TGTGCCAGCAGTTTATTGGGACAGGGGGCGATCAATCAGCCCCAGCATTTT
CASSLLGQGAINQPQHF
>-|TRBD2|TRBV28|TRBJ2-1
TGTGCCAGCAGTTTAGCGTCTAGCGGATACAATGAGCAGTTCTTC
CASSLASSGYNEQFF
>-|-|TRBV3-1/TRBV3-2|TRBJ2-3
TGTGCCAGCAGCCAAGCCTTTGGAGCAAATACGCAGTATTTT
CASSQAFGANTQYF
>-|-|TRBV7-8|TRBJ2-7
TGTGCCAGCAGCTTAGGGGCGGGCTCGGGGGTCTACGAGCAGTACTTC
CASSLGAGSGVYEQYF
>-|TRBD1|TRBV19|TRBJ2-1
TGTGCCAGTAGTATAGGAGTAGGGAGGACAGGGTCTTACAATGAGCAGTTCTTC
CASSIGVGRTGSYNEQFF
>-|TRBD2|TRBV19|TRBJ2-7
TGTGCCAGTAGTATACTCGCGGGAGGGCTCTACGAGCAGTACTTC
CASSILAGGLYEQYF
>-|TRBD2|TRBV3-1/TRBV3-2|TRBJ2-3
TGTGCCAGCAGCCGCCGCGCTAGCGGGAGTTATACGCAGTATTTT
CASSRRASGSYTQYF
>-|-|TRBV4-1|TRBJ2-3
TGCGCCAGCAGCCAAGGACTAGTGTCAGATACGCAGTATTTT
CASSQGLVSDTQYF